Detailed here is one T cell receptor beta chain. Method: immunoSEQ multiplex PCR; TCRdb's copy keeps in-frame clones and lacks some. The table lists roughly 200,000 clones, 90% to 95% of them singletons, with roughly 1.5% in the top ten. The CDR3 covers 13 residues. V was shortened by 6 bases and J by 2 bases, with 10 bases between the two germline ends. CDR1 and CDR2 from the germline V gene are SGHRS and YFSETQ. The data stem from a study of control samples from healthy donors and cancer patients. The V and J genes are TRBV5-1 and TRBJ2-3; no clear D. This receptor was taken from a young man in good health. The source material was blood. CDR3 in amino acids: CASKPTNTDTQYF. The CDR3, as DNA: TGCGCCAGCAAGCCTACCAACACAGATACGCAGTATTTT.